This T cell receptor beta chain was recorded in a study of T cell repertoires in aging, cancer and after chemotherapy. CDR3 length: 14 residues. CDR1 is DFQATT and CDR2 is SNEGSKA in the germline V gene (reference sequence). V trimming: 2 bases; J trimming: 5 bases; junction bases outside the gene matches: 8. Amplification of TCR beta used genomic DNA extracted from peripheral blood. A mixed TRB-A/B primer pool amplified rearranged TRB by multiplex touch-down PCR. TCRdb recomputed calls from the multiplex PCR reads with MiXCR, one row per CDR3 protein. The sample contains roughly 5,000 distinct CDR3 sequences, 20% to 25% of which appear only once. A few counts support this clonotype.

Sequences were obtained from blood. The chain combines TRBV20-1 with TRBJ1-1; 7 bases map to TRBD1. This clonotype was sampled from a human donor in good health. The donor label of this sample is uncertain. CDR3 coding DNA: TGCAGTGCTAGAAACTCCCAGGGGGGGACTGAAGCTTTCTTT. It is translated as CSARNSQGGTEAFF.